The next 2 T cell receptor beta chains were all read from a single sample in a study of OX40 agonist ivuxolimab in advanced cancers. The method was immunoSEQ multiplex PCR; TCRdb's version includes in-frame clones alone and lacks a portion of them. The data show tens of thousands of clones, roughly 91% seen once. The specimen comprised CD4+ or CD8+ T cells sorted from blood, sampled in a trial of the OX40 agonist ivuxolimab. The receptors were gathered from an adult with an advanced solid tumor such as melanoma, head and neck, liver or kidney cancer.

The chain employs TRBV27 and TRBJ2-7; the D gene could be TRBD1 or TRBD2 (6 bases each). The V gene's germline CDR1 is MNHEY and CDR2 SMNVEV (reference sequence). V was pared by 5 bases and J by 4 bases, with 15 bases between. The CDR3 length is 14 residues. CDR3 sequence reads: CASSRGARGYEQYF. CDR3 sequence (DNA): TGTGCCAGCAGTAGGGGGGCCCGGGGGTACGAGCAGTACTTC.

J is TRBJ2-1 and V is TRBV10-1, with 11 nucleotides matching TRBD2. The CDR3 runs to 19 residues. CDR1 WNHNN and CDR2 SYGVQD come from the germline V gene (reference sequence). Germline trimming cut 0 bases from V and 8 bases from J; bases unmatched to any gene: 15. The CDR3 nucleotides read TGCGCCAGCAGTGAGTCCTCGTTTTTTAGCGGGAGGGGTATTGATGAGCAGTTCTTC. Protein sequence: CASSESSFFSGRGIDEQFF.